The 22 T cell receptor beta chains below were found in one sample sequenced in a study of T-cell memory formation after mild COVID-19. TCRdb called the 5' RACE reads again in MiXCR, with one record for every CDR3 protein. The sample lists roughly 500,000 distinct CDR3 sequences, about a fifth occurring once. Sequencing used PBMCs or a T cell subset sorted from them (not recorded which). The receptors originated from an adult woman who had mild COVID-19 (a few samples of this study predate the infection). Cell type and time point are not known.

This clonotype was observed a few times. The chain carries TRBV18 and TRBJ2-7; 12 bases are shared with TRBD1. This CDR3 comprises 15 residues. Trimming removed 5 bases from V and 6 bases from J; junction bases left unmatched: 8. In germline, CDR1 is KGHSH, CDR2 LQKENI. The CDR3 reads CASSTSGTGGAEQYF. The CDR3 bases are TGTGCCAGCTCAACTTCCGGGACAGGGGGCGCCGAGCAGTACTTC.

This clonotype occurred a few times. The rearrangement uses TRBV20-1 and TRBJ2-1; 11 bases map to TRBD2. V shed 6 bases and J 0 bases; nucleotides not matched to a gene: 10. CDR3 length: 17 residues. Looked up from germline, CDR1 is DFQATT and CDR2 is SNEGSKA (reference sequence). The CDR3 region has the DNA TGCAGTGCCGTAGTCGCTAGCGGGGGGAGCTCCTACAATGAGCAGTTCTTC. This codes for CSAVVASGGSSYNEQFF.

V gene TRBV10-3 combines with J gene TRBJ1-4; possible D gene TRBD1, 5 bases. Trimming pared 0 bases from V and 7 bases from J, leaving 12 bases between. The CDR3 has 15 amino acids. Germline V gene data show CDR1 as ENHRY and CDR2 as SYGVKD. The CDR3 loop is CAISESGGVTEKLFF. The CDR3 DNA reads TGTGCCATCAGTGAGTCTGGAGGGGTGACTGAAAAACTGTTTTTT.

The chain combines TRBV12-3 or TRBV12-4 with TRBJ2-3; D uncertain. The V gene lost 1 base and the J gene lost 5 bases, with 7 bases spanning the gap. This CDR3 has 13 amino acids. The CDR3 nucleotides read TGTGCCAGCAGTTTAGTCGGGTTAGATACGCAGTATTTT. Residues: CASSLVGLDTQYF.

The chain has TRBV20-1 and TRBJ2-5; 11 bases are a match to TRBD2. The CDR3 covers 16 residues. Germline CDR1 is DFQATT and CDR2 is SNEGSKA (reference sequence). V lost 5 bases and J lost 5; bases outside the gene matches: 13. CDR3 amino acids: CSAGLSGRGLRETQYF. As DNA, the CDR3 is TGCAGTGCTGGGCTTAGCGGGAGGGGTTTACGGGAGACCCAGTACTTC.

This clonotype was observed a handful of times. The chain joins TRBV2 to TRBJ1-3; 10 bases are shared with TRBD1. J lost 0 bases, V lost 5 bases, and 4 bases had no gene match. Germline V gives CDR1 SNHLY, CDR2 FYNNEI. The CDR3 is made up of 16 amino acids. CDR3 in amino acids: CASSYRQGASGNTIYF. In nucleotides, the CDR3 is TGTGCCAGCAGTTATAGACAGGGGGCCTCTGGAAACACCATATATTTT.

The chain couples TRBV19 to TRBJ1-1; no reliable D call. Trimming took 5 bases from V and 0 from J, leaving 10 bases between them. Germline-derived CDR1 and CDR2 are LNHDA and SQIVND (reference sequence). The CDR3 is 14 amino acids. DNA for the CDR3: TGTGCCAGTAGTCTACCCACAGTGAACACTGAAGCTTTCTTT. Protein product: CASSLPTVNTEAFF.

This clonotype was observed a handful of times. V gene TRBV7-6 combines with J gene TRBJ2-3; 8 bases are shared with TRBD2. From germline, CDR1 is SGHVS and CDR2 FNYEAQ. Trimming at V came to 3 bases and at J to 0 bases, leaving 2 bases not matched to a gene. The CDR3 has 15 amino acids. The CDR3 DNA reads TGTGCCAGCAGCTTTTTAGCGGGGAGCACAGATACGCAGTATTTT. It translates to CASSFLAGSTDTQYF.

This clonotype was counted many times. V and J are TRBV12-3 or TRBV12-4 and TRBJ1-1; D not certain. The CDR3 loop spans 12 amino acids. V lost 6 bases to trimming and J lost 0 bases, with 5 bases between them. CDR3 sequence (DNA): TGTGCCAGCAGCATCATGAACACTGAAGCTTTCTTT. Translated: CASSIMNTEAFF.

The chain couples TRBV12-3 or TRBV12-4 to TRBJ2-2; D gene uncertain. There are 14 residues in the CDR3. V gave up 10 bases and J gave up 10 bases, with 22 bases separating them. CDR3 DNA: TGTGCCACCAAAAGGGCACTACCCTCGAAGGAGCTGTTTTTT. It specifies CATKRALPSKELFF.

The gene calls are TRBV6-5 and TRBJ2-7; no clear D gene. The CDR3 has 16 amino acids. The germline V and J ends were trimmed by 0 bases and 2 bases, with 14 bases remaining between them. Germline V gene data show CDR1 as MNHEY and CDR2 as SVGAGI. CDR3 region: CASSYSRSVVTYEQYF. The CDR3, as DNA: TGTGCCAGCAGTTACTCCAGGAGCGTCGTTACCTACGAGCAGTACTTC.

The V gene is TRBV18, the J gene TRBJ2-7, with D perhaps given as TRBD1 or TRBD2 (5 bases each). This CDR3 is built from 15 residues. The V end was cut by 3 bases, the J end by 3 bases, with 15 bases between. The germline V gene has CDR1 KGHSH and CDR2 LQKENI. CDR3 region: CASSPYRDRVYEQYF. The DNA for the CDR3 is TGTGCCAGCTCACCCTACCGGGACCGAGTCTACGAGCAGTACTTC.

This chain joins TRBV21-1 and TRBJ1-3; the table's TRBD1 call for D was not verified on the DNA. TRBV21-1 is flagged as a pseudogene. This CDR3 is built from 16 residues. The CDR3 sequence: CASSKERPPAGNTIYF. The CDR3 DNA reads as TGTGCCAGCAGCAAAGAGCGGCCCCCGGCTGGAAACACCATATATTTT.

This clonotype was counted only a few times. The genes are TRBV25-1 and TRBJ2-5; TRBD1 aligns across 7 bases. V was pared by 5 bases and J by 7 bases, with 7 bases of the junction left unmatched. The germline CDR1 and CDR2 sequences are MGHDK and SYGVNS. CDR3 length equals 13 residues. The CDR3 DNA is TGTGCCAGCAGTCCCAGACAGGGCCTGACCCAGTACTTC. Its protein product is CASSPRQGLTQYF.

This clonotype was found a few times. The rearrangement links TRBV12-3 or TRBV12-4 to TRBJ2-1, with 11 nucleotides matching TRBD2. Trimming at V came to 5 bases and at J to 4 bases, leaving 4 bases not matched to a gene. The CDR3 covers 15 residues. The CDR3 DNA follows: TGTGCCAGCAGTCCGCCTAGCGGGGGGTACAATGAGCAGTTCTTC. The encoded protein is CASSPPSGGYNEQFF.

The V and J genes are TRBV3-1 and TRBJ2-2, with 10 bases matching TRBD1. Per the germline V gene, CDR1 is LGHDT and CDR2 is YNNKEL (reference sequence). The CDR3 totals 15 residues. The V and J ends lost 4 bases and 6 bases, in that order; junction bases with no gene match: 5. The CDR3 sequence: CASSPRGQGAGELFF. The CDR3 DNA reads as TGTGCCAGCAGCCCCAGAGGACAGGGGGCCGGGGAGCTGTTTTTT.

The rearrangement uses TRBV28 and TRBJ2-5, with D uncertain. The CDR3 loop spans 14 amino acids. The germline V gene has CDR1 MDHEN and CDR2 SYDVKM. Trimming removed 7 bases at V and 2 bases at J, with 14 bases between. CDR3 amino acids: CASKIPSPQETQYF. In DNA, the CDR3 is TGTGCCAGCAAGATACCCTCGCCACAAGAGACCCAGTACTTC.

This clonotype was detected only a few times. The V gene is TRBV5-1, the J gene TRBJ2-1; D is tentatively TRBD1 or TRBD2 (6 bases each). CDR3 length equals 15 residues. V lost 4 bases and J lost 4, with 15 bases in between. Germline assignment: CDR1 SGHRS and CDR2 YFSETQ. The CDR3 protein is CASSPGATPYNEQFF. In nucleotides, the CDR3 is TGCGCCAGCAGCCCGGGGGCTACCCCATACAATGAGCAGTTCTTC. The full variable domain, completed using reference TRBV5-1 and TRBJ2-1, is KAGVTQTPRYLIKTRGQQVTLSCSPISGHRSVSWYQQTPGQGLQFLFEYFSETQRNKGNFPGRFSGRQFSNSRSEMNVSTLELGDSALYLCASSPGATPYNEQFFGPGTRLTVL.

Regarding this clonotype: The limits of the CDR3 on the DNA are not certain, so only TCRdb's listed CDR3 is given. V usage is TRBV7-9 and J usage is TRBJ2-2; the table names TRBD1, a call not compared with the DNA. The germline V gene has CDR1 SEHNR and CDR2 FQNEAQ (reference sequence). The CDR3 totals 17 residues, both ends included. The CDR3 spells CASSPTGGYYTGELFFF.

This rearrangement joins TRBV11-2 to TRBJ2-3; D is possibly TRBD2 (5 bases). Trimming cost V 0 bases and J 2 bases, with 12 bases left between them. This CDR3 is built from 16 residues. Germline V gene data show CDR1 as SGHAT and CDR2 as FQNNGV. The CDR3 region is CASSLDQPGITDTQYF. The CDR3 DNA sequence: TGTGCCAGCAGCTTAGATCAGCCGGGGATCACAGATACGCAGTATTTT.

This clonotype appeared many times. The CDR3 DNA reads as TGTGCCAGCAGCCAAGAAGACAGCTACGAGCAGTACTTC. Protein product: CASSQEDSYEQYF. The chain uses TRBV3-1 and TRBJ2-7; tentatively, D is TRBD1 (5 bases). The germline V gene encodes CDR1 LGHDT and CDR2 YNNKEL (reference sequence). The CDR3 is 13 residues long. The V end was cut by 0 bases, the J end by 3 bases, with 6 bases between.

This clonotype was observed a few times. The chain couples TRBV7-2 to TRBJ2-1; 8 bases match TRBD2. V lost 7 bases and J lost 4; bases outside the gene matches: 9. Looked up from germline, CDR1 is SGHTA and CDR2 is FQGNSA. There are 15 residues in the CDR3. CDR3 nucleotide sequence: TGTGCCAGCAATTCGGTCCGGGGGGGATACAATGAGCAGTTCTTC. Translated: CASNSVRGGYNEQFF.